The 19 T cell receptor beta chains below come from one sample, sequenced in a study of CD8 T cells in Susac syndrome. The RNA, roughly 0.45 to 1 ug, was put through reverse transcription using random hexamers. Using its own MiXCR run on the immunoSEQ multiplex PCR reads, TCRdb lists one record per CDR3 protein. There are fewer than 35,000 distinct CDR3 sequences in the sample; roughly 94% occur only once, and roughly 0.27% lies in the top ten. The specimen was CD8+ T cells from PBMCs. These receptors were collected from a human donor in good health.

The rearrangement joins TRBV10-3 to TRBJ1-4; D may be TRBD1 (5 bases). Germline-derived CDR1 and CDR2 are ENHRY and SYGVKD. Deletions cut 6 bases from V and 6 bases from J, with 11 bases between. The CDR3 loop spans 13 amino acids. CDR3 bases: TGTGCCATCAGCGAGCGGGGCGATGAAAAACTGTTTTTT. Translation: CAISERGDEKLFF.

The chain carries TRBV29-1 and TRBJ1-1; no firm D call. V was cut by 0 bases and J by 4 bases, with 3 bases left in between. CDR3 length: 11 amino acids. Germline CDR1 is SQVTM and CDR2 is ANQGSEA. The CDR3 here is CSVEEGTEAFF. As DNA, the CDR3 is TGCAGCGTTGAAGAGGGCACTGAAGCTTTCTTT.

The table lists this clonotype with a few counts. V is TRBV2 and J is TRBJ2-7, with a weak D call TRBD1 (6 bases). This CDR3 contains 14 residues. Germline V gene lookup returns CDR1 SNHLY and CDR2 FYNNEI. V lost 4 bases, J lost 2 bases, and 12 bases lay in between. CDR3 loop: CASSGTVKPYEQYF. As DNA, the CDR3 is TGTGCCAGCAGTGGGACAGTGAAACCCTACGAGCAGTACTTC.

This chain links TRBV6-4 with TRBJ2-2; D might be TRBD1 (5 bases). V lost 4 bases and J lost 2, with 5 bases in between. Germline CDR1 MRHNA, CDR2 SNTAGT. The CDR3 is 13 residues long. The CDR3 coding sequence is TGTGCCAGCAGTGGGACAAACACCGGGGAGCTGTTTTTT. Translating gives CASSGTNTGELFF.

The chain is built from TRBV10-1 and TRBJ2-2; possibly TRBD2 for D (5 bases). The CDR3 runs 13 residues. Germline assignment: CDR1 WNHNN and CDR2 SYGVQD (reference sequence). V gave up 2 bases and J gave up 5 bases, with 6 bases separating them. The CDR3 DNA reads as TGCGCCAGCAGTGAGCGGGAAACCGGGGAGCTGTTTTTT. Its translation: CASSERETGELFF.

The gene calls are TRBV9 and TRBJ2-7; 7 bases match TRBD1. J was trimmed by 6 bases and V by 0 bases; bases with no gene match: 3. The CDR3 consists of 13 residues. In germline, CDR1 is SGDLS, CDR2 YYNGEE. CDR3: CASSVVGGGEQYF. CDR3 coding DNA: TGTGCCAGCAGCGTAGTAGGGGGCGGCGAGCAGTACTTC.

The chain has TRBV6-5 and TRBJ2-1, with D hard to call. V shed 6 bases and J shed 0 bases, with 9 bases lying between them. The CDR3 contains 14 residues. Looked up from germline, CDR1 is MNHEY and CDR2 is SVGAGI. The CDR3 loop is CASSLLSSYNEQFF. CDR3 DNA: TGTGCCAGCAGCCTGCTTAGCTCCTACAATGAGCAGTTCTTC.

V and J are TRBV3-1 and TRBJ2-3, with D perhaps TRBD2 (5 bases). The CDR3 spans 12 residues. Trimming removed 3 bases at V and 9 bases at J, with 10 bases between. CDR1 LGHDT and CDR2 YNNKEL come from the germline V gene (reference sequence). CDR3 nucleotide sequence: TGTGCCAGCAGCCATGCAGAGCGGACGCAGTATTTT. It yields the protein CASSHAERTQYF.

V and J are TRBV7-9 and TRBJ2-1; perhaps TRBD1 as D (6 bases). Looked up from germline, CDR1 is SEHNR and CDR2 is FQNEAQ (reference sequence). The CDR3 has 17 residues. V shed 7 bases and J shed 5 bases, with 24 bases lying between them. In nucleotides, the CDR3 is TGTGCCAGCAAATCCCCCACAGGGCTAGCCTTCGACAATGAGCAGTTCTTC. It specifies CASKSPTGLAFDNEQFF.

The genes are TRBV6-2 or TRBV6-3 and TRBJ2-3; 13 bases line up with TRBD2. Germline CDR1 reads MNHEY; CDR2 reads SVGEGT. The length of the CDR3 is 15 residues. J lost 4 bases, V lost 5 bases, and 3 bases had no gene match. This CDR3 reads CASSRLAGGPDTQYF. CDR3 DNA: TGTGCCAGCAGTCGACTAGCGGGGGGCCCAGATACGCAGTATTTT.

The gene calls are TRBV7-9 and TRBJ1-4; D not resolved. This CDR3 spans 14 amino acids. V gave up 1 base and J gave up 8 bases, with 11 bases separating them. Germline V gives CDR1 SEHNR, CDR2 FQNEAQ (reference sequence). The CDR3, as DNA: TGTGCCAGCAGCTTAGTCACGGCTCCCGAAAAACTGTTTTTT. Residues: CASSLVTAPEKLFF.

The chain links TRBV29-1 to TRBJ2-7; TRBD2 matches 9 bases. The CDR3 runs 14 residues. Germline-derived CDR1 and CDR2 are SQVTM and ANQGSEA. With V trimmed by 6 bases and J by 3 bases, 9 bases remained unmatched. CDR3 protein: CSVGARGGVYEQYF. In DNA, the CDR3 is TGCAGCGTAGGCGCGCGGGGGGGTGTCTACGAGCAGTACTTC.

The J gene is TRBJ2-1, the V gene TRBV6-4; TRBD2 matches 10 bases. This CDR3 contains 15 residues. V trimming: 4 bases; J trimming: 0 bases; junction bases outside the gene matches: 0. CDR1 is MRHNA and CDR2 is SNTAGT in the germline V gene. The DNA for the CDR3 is TGTGCCAGCAGTGGGACTAGCGGCTCCTACAATGAGCAGTTCTTC. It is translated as CASSGTSGSYNEQFF.

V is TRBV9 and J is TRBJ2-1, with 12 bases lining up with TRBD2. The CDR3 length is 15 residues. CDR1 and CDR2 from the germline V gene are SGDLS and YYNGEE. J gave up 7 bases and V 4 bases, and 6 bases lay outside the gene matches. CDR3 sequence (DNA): TGTGCCAGCAGCCCTAGCGGGGGGGCGGGGAATGAGCAGTTCTTC. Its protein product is CASSPSGGAGNEQFF.

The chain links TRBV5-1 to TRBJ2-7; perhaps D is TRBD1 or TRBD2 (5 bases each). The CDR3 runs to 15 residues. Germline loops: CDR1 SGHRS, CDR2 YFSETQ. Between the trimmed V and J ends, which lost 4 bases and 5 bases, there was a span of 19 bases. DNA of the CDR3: TGCGCCAGCAGCCCGGGACGGATTCCCGACCACGAGCAGTACTTC. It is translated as CASSPGRIPDHEQYF.

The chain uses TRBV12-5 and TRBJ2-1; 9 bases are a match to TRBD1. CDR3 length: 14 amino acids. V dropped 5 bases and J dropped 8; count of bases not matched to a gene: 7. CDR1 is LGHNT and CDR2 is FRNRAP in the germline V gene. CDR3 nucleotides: TGTGCTAGTGGTAATCCGGGACAGGGCTATGAGCAGTTCTTC. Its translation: CASGNPGQGYEQFF.

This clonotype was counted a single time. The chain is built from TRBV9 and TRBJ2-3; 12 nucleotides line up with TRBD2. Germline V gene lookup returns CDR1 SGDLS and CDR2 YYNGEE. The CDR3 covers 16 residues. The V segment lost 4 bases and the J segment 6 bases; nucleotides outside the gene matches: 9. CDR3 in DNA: TGTGCCAGCAGCCCCCGACTAGCGGGGGAATTTGATACGCAGTATTTT. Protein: CASSPRLAGEFDTQYF.

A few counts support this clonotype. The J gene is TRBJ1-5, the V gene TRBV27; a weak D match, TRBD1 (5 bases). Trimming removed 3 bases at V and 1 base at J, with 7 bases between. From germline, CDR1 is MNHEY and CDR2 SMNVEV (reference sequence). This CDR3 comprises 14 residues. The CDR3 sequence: CASSLGGSNQPQHF. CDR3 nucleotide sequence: TGTGCCAGCAGTTTGGGGGGAAGCAATCAGCCCCAGCATTTT.

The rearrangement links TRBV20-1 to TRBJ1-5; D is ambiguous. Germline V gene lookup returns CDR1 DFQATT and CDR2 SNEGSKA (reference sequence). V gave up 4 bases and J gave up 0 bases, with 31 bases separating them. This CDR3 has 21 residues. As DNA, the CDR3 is TGCAGTGCTACCTCAAGTTTGTCTGCTAACATTCAGGAACATAGCAATCAGCCCCAGCATTTT. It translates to CSATSSLSANIQEHSNQPQHF.